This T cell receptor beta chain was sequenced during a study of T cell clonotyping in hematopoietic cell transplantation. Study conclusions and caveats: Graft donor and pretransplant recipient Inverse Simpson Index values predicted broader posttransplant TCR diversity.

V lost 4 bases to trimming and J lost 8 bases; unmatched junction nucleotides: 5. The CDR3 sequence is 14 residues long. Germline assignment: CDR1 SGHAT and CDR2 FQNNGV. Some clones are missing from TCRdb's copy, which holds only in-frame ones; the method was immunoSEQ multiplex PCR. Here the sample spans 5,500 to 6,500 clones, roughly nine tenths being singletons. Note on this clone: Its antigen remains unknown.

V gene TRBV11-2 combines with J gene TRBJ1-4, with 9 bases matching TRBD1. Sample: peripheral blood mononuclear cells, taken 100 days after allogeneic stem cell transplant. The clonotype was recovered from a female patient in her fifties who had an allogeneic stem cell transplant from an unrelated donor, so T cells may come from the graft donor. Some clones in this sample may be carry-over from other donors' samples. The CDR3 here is CASSWGQGGEKLFF. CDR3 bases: TGTGCCAGCAGCTGGGGACAGGGCGGCGAAAAACTGTTTTTT.